A selection of T cell receptor beta chains follows, all from one sample in a study of blood T cell repertoires in COVID-19. The protocol was immunoSEQ multiplex PCR, while the TCRdb copy is restricted to in-frame clones and leaves out a portion. In the table there are more than 70,000 clones, roughly 84% of which are singletons. Sequenced: peripheral blood. Source of these receptors: a woman older than 75 in a cohort sampled during active or convalescent COVID-19. Both conserved end residues are part of each CDR3. The order of the fields is clone size, V gene, D gene, J gene, CDR3 protein, CDR3 DNA. D genes are given only for firm matches. Where a row states a size, it is once, few, many or the class of an expanded clone; other rows omit it.

size: .; V: TRBV5-1; D: TRBD2; J: TRBJ2-3; CDR3: CASRPRLAGGRYGSTDTQYF; DNA: TGCGCCAGCAGACCAAGACTAGCGGGAGGCCGATACGGGAGCACAGATACGCAGTATTTT
size: .; V: TRBV6-4; D: .; J: TRBJ1-5; CDR3: CASSPRQELILSNQPQHF; DNA: TGTGCCAGCAGTCCGCGACAGGAATTAATTCTTAGCAATCAGCCCCAGCATTTT
size: few; V: TRBV7-9; D: .; J: TRBJ2-3; CDR3: CASSLALGGLDTQYF; DNA: TGTGCCAGCAGCTTAGCGTTAGGGGGTCTTGATACGCAGTATTTT
size: once; V: TRBV4-1; D: TRBD2; J: TRBJ2-1; CDR3: CASSPLLAGGINEQFF; DNA: TGCGCCAGCAGCCCCCTACTAGCGGGAGGGATCAATGAGCAGTTCTTC
size: .; V: TRBV5-4; D: .; J: TRBJ2-1; CDR3: CASSRGGPSYNEQFF; DNA: TGTGCCAGCAGCAGAGGGGGTCCCTCCTACAATGAGCAGTTCTTC
size: .; V: TRBV28; D: .; J: TRBJ1-1; CDR3: CASNPGGQGSSEAFF; DNA: TGTGCCAGCAACCCGGGGGGGCAGGGGAGTTCGGAAGCTTTCTTT
size: .; V: TRBV7-3; D: .; J: TRBJ2-3; CDR3: CASSDGARGGGTDTQYF; DNA: TGTGCCAGCAGCGATGGCGCTAGGGGCGGGGGCACAGATACGCAGTATTTT
size: .; V: TRBV30; D: TRBD2; J: TRBJ2-7; CDR3: CAWSVGGTSGGLKQYF; DNA: TGTGCCTGGAGTGTAGGGGGAACTAGCGGTGGCTTGAAGCAGTACTTC
size: once; V: TRBV7-2; D: .; J: TRBJ1-6; CDR3: CASRRGSSYNSPLHF; DNA: TGTGCCAGCCGTAGGGGATCCTCCTATAATTCACCCCTCCACTTT
size: once; V: TRBV24-1; D: TRBD2; J: TRBJ2-5; CDR3: CATSDFIAGGQETQYF; DNA: TGTGCCACCAGTGATTTCATAGCGGGGGGACAAGAGACCCAGTACTTC
size: once; V: TRBV3-1/TRBV3-2; D: .; J: TRBJ2-1; CDR3: CASSQGLYNEQFF; DNA: TGTGCCAGCAGCCAAGGACTGTACAATGAGCAGTTCTTC
size: .; V: TRBV5-6; D: TRBD1; J: TRBJ2-2; CDR3: CASSPDRGRQGTGELFF; DNA: TGTGCCAGCAGCCCGGACAGGGGGCGCCAGGGCACCGGGGAGCTGTTTTTT
size: .; V: TRBV6-5; D: .; J: TRBJ1-1; CDR3: CASSYSVGGLNTEAFF; DNA: TGTGCCAGCAGTTACTCGGTTGGGGGCCTGAACACTGAAGCTTTCTTT
size: .; V: TRBV15; D: TRBD1; J: TRBJ1-1; CDR3: CATSRGGLTGRTEAFF; DNA: TGTGCCACCAGCAGAGGTGGCTTGACAGGGCGAACTGAAGCTTTCTTT
size: .; V: TRBV3-1/TRBV3-2; D: TRBD2; J: TRBJ2-1; CDR3: CASSPLGGGSYNEQFF; DNA: TGTGCCAGCAGCCCCCTGGGCGGGGGATCCTACAATGAGCAGTTCTTC
size: .; V: TRBV7-3; D: .; J: TRBJ2-6; CDR3: CASSIGQRPSGANVLTF; DNA: TGTGCCAGCAGCATAGGACAGCGCCCTTCTGGGGCCAACGTCCTGACTTTC
size: .; V: TRBV12-5; D: .; J: TRBJ2-1; CDR3: CASEEVYNEQFF; DNA: TGTGCTAGTGAGGAGGTCTACAATGAGCAGTTCTTC
size: .; V: TRBV2; D: TRBD1; J: TRBJ2-7; CDR3: CASSGQGAYEQYF; DNA: TGTGCCAGCAGCGGACAGGGCGCCTACGAGCAGTACTTC
size: once; V: TRBV11-2; D: TRBD1; J: TRBJ1-3; CDR3: CASSISTGSGNTIYF; DNA: TGTGCCAGCAGCATTTCGACAGGGTCTGGAAACACCATATATTTT
size: medium-sized; V: TRBV3-1/TRBV3-2; D: TRBD2; J: TRBJ2-1; CDR3: CASSRLAGISNEQFF; DNA: TGTGCCAGCAGCCGGCTAGCGGGAATTAGCAATGAGCAGTTCTTC
size: .; V: TRBV24-1; D: TRBD1; J: TRBJ2-2; CDR3: CATSDTGGVANTGELFF; DNA: TGTGCCACCAGTGATACAGGGGGAGTCGCGAACACCGGGGAGCTGTTTTTT
size: .; V: TRBV5-1; D: TRBD1; J: TRBJ2-1; CDR3: CASSPGTVYNEQFF; DNA: TGCGCCAGCAGCCCCGGGACAGTATACAATGAGCAGTTCTTC
size: .; V: TRBV7-2; D: .; J: TRBJ2-4; CDR3: CASSSAGVGKNIQYF; DNA: TGTGCCAGCAGCTCAGCAGGGGTCGGCAAAAACATTCAGTACTTC
size: .; V: TRBV30; D: .; J: TRBJ1-2; CDR3: CAWSPGLAYGYTF; DNA: TGTGCCTGGAGTCCAGGACTCGCCTATGGCTACACCTTC
size: .; V: TRBV30; D: TRBD1; J: TRBJ1-2; CDR3: CAWSDFQGQGRLGYTF; DNA: TGTGCCTGGAGCGACTTTCAAGGACAGGGCCGTTTGGGCTACACCTTC
size: .; V: TRBV12-3/TRBV12-4; D: .; J: TRBJ2-1; CDR3: CASTTGSYNEQFF; DNA: TGTGCCAGCACAACAGGGTCCTACAATGAGCAGTTCTTC
size: .; V: TRBV10-1; D: TRBD1; J: TRBJ2-3; CDR3: CASRDRDTDTQYF; DNA: TGCGCCAGCCGGGACAGAGACACAGATACGCAGTATTTT
size: .; V: TRBV25-1; D: TRBD1; J: TRBJ1-1; CDR3: CASSESGQANTEAFF; DNA: TGTGCCAGCAGTGAATCTGGACAGGCCAACACTGAAGCTTTCTTT
size: .; V: TRBV18; D: TRBD1; J: TRBJ2-7; CDR3: CASSQNRGPPYEQYF; DNA: TGTGCCAGCTCCCAAAACAGGGGGCCCCCTTACGAGCAGTACTTC
size: .; V: TRBV11-3; D: TRBD2; J: TRBJ2-3; CDR3: CASSYPSAAYSSGRGDTQYF; DNA: TGTGCCAGCAGCTATCCTTCCGCAGCTTATTCTAGCGGGAGAGGAGATACGCAGTATTTT
size: .; V: TRBV7-9; D: TRBD1; J: TRBJ1-2; CDR3: CASSWTGNNGYTF; DNA: TGTGCCAGCAGCTGGACAGGGAACAATGGCTACACCTTC
size: .; V: TRBV5-1; D: TRBD2; J: TRBJ2-1; CDR3: CASSFAGGRNEQFF; DNA: TGCGCCAGCAGCTTCGCGGGGGGCCGGAATGAGCAGTTCTTC
size: .; V: TRBV30; D: TRBD1; J: TRBJ1-2; CDR3: CAWTRTGGLRGYTF; DNA: TGTGCCTGGACCCGAACAGGGGGCTTACGTGGCTACACCTTC